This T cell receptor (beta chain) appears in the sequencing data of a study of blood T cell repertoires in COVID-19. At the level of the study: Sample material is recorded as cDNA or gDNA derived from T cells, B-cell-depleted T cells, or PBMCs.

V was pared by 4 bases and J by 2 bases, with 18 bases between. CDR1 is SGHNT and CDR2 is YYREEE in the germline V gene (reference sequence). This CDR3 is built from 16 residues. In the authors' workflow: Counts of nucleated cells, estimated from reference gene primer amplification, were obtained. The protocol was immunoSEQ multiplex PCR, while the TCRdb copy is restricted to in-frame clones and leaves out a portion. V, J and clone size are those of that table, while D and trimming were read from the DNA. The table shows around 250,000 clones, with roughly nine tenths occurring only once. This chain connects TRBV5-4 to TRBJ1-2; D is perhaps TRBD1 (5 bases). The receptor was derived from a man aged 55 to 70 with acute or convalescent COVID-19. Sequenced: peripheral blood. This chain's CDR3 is CASSPVGGSWNYGYTF. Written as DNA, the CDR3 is TGTGCCAGCAGCCCGGTTGGGGGGTCGTGGAACTATGGCTACACCTTC.